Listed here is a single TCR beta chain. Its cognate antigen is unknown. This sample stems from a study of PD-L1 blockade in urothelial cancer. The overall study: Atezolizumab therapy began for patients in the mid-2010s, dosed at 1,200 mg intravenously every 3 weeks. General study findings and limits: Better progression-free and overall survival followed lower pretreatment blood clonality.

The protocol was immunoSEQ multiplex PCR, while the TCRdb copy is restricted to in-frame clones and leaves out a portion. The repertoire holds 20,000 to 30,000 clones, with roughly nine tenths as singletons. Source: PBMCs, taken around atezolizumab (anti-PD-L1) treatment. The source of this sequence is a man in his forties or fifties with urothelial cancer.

The CDR3: CASSYSIQSETQYF. The CDR3 DNA follows: TGTGCCAGCAGTTACTCGATCCAGTCGGAGACCCAGTACTTC. The chain employs TRBV6-6 and TRBJ2-5; no firm D call. This CDR3 is built from 14 residues. Germline CDR1 MNHNY, CDR2 SVGAGI (reference sequence). The V end lost 0 bases, the J end lost 5 bases, and 10 bases lay between the germline ends.